The T cell receptor (beta chain) under discussion was sequenced for a study of T-cell memory formation after mild COVID-19. TCRdb processed the 5' RACE reads anew with MiXCR; each CDR3 protein has one entry. The sample shows about 560,000 distinct CDR3 sequences, roughly 17% of them seen only once. J gave up 10 bases and V 2 bases, and 6 bases lay outside the gene matches. This CDR3 contains 13 residues. Per the germline V gene, CDR1 is MNHEY and CDR2 is SVGAGI. The TCR sequence derives from an adult woman who had mild COVID-19 (a few samples of this study predate the infection). Cell type and time point are not known. V usage is TRBV6-5 and J usage is TRBJ1-2; 8 positions agree with TRBD1. Material for sequencing was PBMCs or a T cell subset sorted from them (not recorded which). The CDR3 region has the DNA TGTGCCAGCAGTTACGGGACAGGAACGTCCTACACCTTC. It is translated as CASSYGTGTSYTF.